Reported below is one T cell receptor beta chain. As yet, its antigen is unknown. Sequencing targeted TCR beta in blood CD8+ and CD4+ T cells. This sample stems from a study of CD8 T cells in Susac syndrome. Study findings and constraints: An acknowledgment was made by the study that its TCR sequencing and HLA analysis involved relatively few individuals.

Germline lookup yields CDR1 SGHTA and CDR2 FQGNSA. J was trimmed by 0 bases and V by 5 bases; bases with no gene match: 2. The length of the CDR3 is 15 residues. RNA was extracted with the RNeasy kit, and a quantity of roughly 0.5 to 1 ug was reverse transcribed using random hexamers. The CDR3 of TCR beta was amplified by immunoSEQ multiplex PCR across 54 Vbeta and 13 Jbeta. One entry per CDR3 protein results from TCRdb running MiXCR on the immunoSEQ multiplex PCR reads. The repertoire holds some 120,000 distinct CDR3 sequences, with roughly 94% as singletons. This chain uses TRBV7-2 with TRBJ2-7; 12 positions agree with TRBD2. The receptor was derived from a human donor with multiple sclerosis. The sequenced sample consisted of CD4+ T cells from PBMCs. CDR3 residues: CASSRTSGTSYEQYF. In DNA form, the CDR3 reads TGTGCCAGCAGCCGGACTAGCGGGACCTCCTACGAGCAGTACTTC.